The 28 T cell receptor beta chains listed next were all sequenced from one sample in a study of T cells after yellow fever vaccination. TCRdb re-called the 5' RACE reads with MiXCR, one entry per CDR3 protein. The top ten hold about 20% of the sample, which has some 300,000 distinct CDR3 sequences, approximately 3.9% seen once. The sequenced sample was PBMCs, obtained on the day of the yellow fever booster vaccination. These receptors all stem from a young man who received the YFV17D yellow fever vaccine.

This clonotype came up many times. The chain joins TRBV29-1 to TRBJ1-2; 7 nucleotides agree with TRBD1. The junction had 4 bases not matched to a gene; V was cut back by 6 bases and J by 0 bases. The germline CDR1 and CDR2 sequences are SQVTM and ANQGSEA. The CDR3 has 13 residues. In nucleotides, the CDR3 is TGCAGCGTCCCTGACAGGGCTAACTATGGCTACACCTTC. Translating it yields CSVPDRANYGYTF.

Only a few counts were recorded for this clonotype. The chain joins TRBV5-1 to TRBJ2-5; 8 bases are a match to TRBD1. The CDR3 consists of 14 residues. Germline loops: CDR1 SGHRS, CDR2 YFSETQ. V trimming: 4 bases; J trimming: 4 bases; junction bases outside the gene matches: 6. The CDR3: CASSGGQGIETQYF. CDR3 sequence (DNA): TGCGCCAGCAGCGGCGGACAGGGAATAGAGACCCAGTACTTC. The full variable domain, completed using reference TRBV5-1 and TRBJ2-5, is KAGVTQTPRYLIKTRGQQVTLSCSPISGHRSVSWYQQTPGQGLQFLFEYFSETQRNKGNFPGRFSGRQFSNSRSEMNVSTLELGDSALYLCASSGGQGIETQYFGPGTRLLVL.

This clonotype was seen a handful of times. DNA for the CDR3: TGCAGTGCTAGAGGTGGGGGGGAAAGCAATGAGCAGTTCTTC. Protein sequence: CSARGGGESNEQFF. The J gene is TRBJ2-1, the V gene TRBV20-1; TRBD2 matches at 7 bases. The V gene end was trimmed by 1 base and the J gene end by 6 bases; junction bases not matched to a gene: 6. From germline, CDR1 is DFQATT and CDR2 SNEGSKA (reference sequence). This CDR3 region has 14 residues.

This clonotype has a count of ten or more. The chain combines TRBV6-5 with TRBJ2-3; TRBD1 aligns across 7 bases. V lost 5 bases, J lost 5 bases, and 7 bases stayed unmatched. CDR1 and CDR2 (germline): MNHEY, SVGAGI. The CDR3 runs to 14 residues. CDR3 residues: CASSRTGTGDTQYF. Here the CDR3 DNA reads TGTGCCAGCAGTCGGACAGGAACGGGAGATACGCAGTATTTT.

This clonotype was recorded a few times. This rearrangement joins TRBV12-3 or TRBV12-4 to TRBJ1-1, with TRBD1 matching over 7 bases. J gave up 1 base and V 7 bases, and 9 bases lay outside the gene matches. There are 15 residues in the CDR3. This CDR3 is CASTLIQGTNTEAFF. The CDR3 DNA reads TGTGCCAGCACCCTCATACAGGGGACGAACACTGAAGCTTTCTTT.

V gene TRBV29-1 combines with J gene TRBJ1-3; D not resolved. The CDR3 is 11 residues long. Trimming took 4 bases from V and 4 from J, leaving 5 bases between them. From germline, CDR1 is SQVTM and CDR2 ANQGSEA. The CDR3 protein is CSVVLGNTIYF. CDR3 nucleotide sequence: TGCAGCGTTGTGCTAGGAAACACCATATATTTT. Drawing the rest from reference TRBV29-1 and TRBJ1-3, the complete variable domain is SAVISQKPSRDICQRGTSLTIQCQVDSQVTMMFWYRQQPGQSLTLIATANQGSEATYESGFVIDKFPISRPNLTFSTLTVSNMSPEDSSIYLCSVVLGNTIYFGEGSWLTVV.

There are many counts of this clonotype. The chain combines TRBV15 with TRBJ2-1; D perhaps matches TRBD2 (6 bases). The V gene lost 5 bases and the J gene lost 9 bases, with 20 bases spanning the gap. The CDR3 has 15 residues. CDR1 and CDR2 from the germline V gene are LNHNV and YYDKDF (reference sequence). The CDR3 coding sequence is TGTGCCACCAGCGGTGCGAGACTAGACGATCGTGAGCAGTTCTTC. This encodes CATSGARLDDREQFF.

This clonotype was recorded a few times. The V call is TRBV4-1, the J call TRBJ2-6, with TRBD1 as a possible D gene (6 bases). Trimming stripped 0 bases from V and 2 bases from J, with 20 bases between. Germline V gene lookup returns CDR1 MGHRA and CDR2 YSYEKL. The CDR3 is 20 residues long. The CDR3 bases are TGCGCCAGCAGCCAAGAACGGGCCTCCAGGGGTGTAGCTGGGGCCAACGTCCTGACTTTC. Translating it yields CASSQERASRGVAGANVLTF.

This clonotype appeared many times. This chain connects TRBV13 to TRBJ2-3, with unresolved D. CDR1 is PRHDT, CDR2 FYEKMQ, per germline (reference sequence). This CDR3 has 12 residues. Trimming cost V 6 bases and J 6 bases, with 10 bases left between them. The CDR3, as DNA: TGTGCCAGCAGGGATACCCGGGATACGCAGTATTTT. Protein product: CASRDTRDTQYF. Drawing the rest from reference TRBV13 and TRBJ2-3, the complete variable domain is AAGVIQSPRHLIKEKRETATLKCYPIPRHDTVYWYQQGPGQDPQFLISFYEKMQSDKGSIPDRFSAQQFSDYHSELNMSSLELGDSALYFCASRDTRDTQYFGPGTRLTVL.

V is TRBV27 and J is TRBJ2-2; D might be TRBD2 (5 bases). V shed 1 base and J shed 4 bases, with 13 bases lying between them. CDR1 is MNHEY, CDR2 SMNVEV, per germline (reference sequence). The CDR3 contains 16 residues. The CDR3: CASSLLEGRGTGELFF. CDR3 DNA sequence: TGTGCCAGCAGTTTATTAGAGGGCCGGGGCACCGGGGAGCTGTTTTTT.

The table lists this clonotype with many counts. CDR3 DNA sequence: TGTGCCAGCAGCTTAGGGCTAAAGCTACGGAGAATGAACACTGAAGCTTTCTTT. It is translated as CASSLGLKLRRMNTEAFF. V gene TRBV11-2 combines with J gene TRBJ1-1; unclear D gene. V was pared by 1 base and J by 0 bases, with 18 bases between. The CDR3 loop spans 18 amino acids. The germline CDR1 and CDR2 sequences are SGHAT and FQNNGV.

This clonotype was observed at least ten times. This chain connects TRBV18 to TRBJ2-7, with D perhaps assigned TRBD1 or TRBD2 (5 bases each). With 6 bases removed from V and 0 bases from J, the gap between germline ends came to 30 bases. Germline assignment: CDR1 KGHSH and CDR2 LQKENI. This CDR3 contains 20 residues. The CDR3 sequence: CASSTTGTAPSNQSSYEQYV. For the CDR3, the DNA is TGTGCCAGCTCGACTACCGGGACGGCCCCATCTAACCAGAGCTCCTACGAGCAGTACGTC.

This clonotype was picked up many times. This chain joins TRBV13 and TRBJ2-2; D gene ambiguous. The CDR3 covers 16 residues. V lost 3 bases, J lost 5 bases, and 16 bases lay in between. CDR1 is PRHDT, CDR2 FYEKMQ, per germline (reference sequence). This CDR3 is CASSLAGTVFTGELFF. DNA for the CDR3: TGTGCCAGCAGCTTGGCCGGCACGGTGTTTACCGGGGAGCTGTTTTTT.

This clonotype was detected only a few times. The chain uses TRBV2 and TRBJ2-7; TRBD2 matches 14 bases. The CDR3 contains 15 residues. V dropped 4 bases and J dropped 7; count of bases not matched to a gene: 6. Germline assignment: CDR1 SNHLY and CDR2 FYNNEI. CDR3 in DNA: TGTGCCAGCAGTGCCCGGACTAGCGGGGGGAGGGAGCAGTACTTC. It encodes CASSARTSGGREQYF. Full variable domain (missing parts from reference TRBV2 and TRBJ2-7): EPEVTQTPSHQVTQMGQEVILRCVPISNHLYFYWYRQILGQKVEFLVSFYNNEISEKSEIFDDQFSVERPDGSNFTLKIRSTKLEDSAMYFCASSARTSGGREQYFGPGTRLTVT.

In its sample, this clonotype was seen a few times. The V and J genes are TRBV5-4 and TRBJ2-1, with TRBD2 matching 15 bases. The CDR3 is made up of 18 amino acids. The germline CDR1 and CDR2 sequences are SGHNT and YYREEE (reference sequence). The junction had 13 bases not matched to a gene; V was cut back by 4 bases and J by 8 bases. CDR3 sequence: CASSLTGTSGGLEHEQFF. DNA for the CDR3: TGTGCCAGCAGCCTCACCGGGACTAGCGGGGGGCTTGAGCATGAGCAGTTCTTC.

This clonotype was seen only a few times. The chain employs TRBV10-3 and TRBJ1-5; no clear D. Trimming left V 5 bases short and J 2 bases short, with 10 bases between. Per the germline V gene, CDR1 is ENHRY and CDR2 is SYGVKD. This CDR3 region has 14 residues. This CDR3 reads CAISKAGGNQPQHF. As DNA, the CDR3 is TGTGCCATCAGTAAGGCAGGCGGCAATCAGCCCCAGCATTTT.

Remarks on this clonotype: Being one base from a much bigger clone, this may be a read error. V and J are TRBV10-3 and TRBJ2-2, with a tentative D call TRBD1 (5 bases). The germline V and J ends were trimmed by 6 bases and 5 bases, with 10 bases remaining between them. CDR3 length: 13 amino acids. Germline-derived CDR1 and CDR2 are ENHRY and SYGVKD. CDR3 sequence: CAIRVSGTGELFF. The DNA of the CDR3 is TGTGCCATCAGAGTATCAGGGACCGGGGAGCTGTTTTTT.

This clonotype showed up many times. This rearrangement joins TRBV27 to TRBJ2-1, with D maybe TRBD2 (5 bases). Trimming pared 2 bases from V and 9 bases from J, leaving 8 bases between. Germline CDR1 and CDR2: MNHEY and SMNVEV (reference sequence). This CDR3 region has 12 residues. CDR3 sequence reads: CASSLASGEQFF. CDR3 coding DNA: TGTGCCAGCAGTTTAGCGAGCGGTGAGCAGTTCTTC.

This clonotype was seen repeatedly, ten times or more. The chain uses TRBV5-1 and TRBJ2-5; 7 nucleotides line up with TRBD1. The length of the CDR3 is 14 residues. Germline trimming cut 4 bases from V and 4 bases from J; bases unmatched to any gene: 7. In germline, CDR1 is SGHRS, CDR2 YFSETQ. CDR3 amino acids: CASSDRDEGETQYF. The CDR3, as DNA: TGCGCCAGCAGCGACAGGGATGAGGGAGAGACCCAGTACTTC.

CDR3 bases: TGCGCCAGCAGCCACGCCCAGGGTGACGATACGCAGTATTTT. Translating gives CASSHAQGDDTQYF. The rearrangement uses TRBV4-3 and TRBJ2-3; a possible D gene is TRBD1 (5 bases). Trimming took off 3 bases at V and 6 bases at J, with 13 bases between the two ends. The CDR3 consists of 14 residues. CDR1 is LGHNA and CDR2 is YSLEER in the germline V gene.

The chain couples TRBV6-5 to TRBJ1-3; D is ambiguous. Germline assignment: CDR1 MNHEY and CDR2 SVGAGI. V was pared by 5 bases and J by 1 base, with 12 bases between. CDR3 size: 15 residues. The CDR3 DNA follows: TGTGCCAGCAGTGCCGGGTCGGGTTCTGGAAACACCATATATTTT. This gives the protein CASSAGSGSGNTIYF.

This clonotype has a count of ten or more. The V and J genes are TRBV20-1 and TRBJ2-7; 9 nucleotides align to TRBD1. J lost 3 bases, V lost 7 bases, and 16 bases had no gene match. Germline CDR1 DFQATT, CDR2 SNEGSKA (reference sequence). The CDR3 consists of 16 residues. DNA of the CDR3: TGCAGTGTCTCGAACTCTCCGGGACAGGGAGACTACGAGCAGTACGTC. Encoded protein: CSVSNSPGQGDYEQYV.

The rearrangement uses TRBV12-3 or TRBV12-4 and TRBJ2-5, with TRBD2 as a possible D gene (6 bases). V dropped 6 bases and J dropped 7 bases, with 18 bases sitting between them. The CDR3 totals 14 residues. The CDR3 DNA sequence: TGTGCCAGCAGCGGGACTCCCTCCGAAGGGACCCAGTACTTC. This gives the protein CASSGTPSEGTQYF.

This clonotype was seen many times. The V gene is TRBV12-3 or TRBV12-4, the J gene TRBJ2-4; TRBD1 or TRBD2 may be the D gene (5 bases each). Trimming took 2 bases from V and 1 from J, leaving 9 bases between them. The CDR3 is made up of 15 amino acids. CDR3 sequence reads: CASSLRGPAKNIQYF. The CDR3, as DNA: TGTGCCAGCAGTTTAAGGGGACCGGCCAAAAACATTCAGTACTTC.

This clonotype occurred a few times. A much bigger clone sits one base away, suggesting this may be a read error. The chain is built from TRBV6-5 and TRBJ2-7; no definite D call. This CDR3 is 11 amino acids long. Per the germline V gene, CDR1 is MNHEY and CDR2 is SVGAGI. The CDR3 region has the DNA TGTGCCAGCAGTAACTCCTACGAGCAGTACTTC. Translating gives CASSNSYEQYF.

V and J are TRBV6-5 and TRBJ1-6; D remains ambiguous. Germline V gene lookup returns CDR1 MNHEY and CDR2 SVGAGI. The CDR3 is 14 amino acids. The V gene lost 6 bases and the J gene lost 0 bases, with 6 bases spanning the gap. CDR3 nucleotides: TGTGCCAGCAGCCCCGCCTCCTATAATTCACCCCTCCACTTT. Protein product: CASSPASYNSPLHF.

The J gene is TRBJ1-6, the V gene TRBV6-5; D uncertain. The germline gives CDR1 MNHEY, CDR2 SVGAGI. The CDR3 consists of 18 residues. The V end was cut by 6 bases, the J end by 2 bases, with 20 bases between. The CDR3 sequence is CASSSTVFRETYNSPLHF. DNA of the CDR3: TGTGCCAGCAGCTCGACCGTCTTTAGGGAGACCTATAATTCACCCCTCCACTTT.

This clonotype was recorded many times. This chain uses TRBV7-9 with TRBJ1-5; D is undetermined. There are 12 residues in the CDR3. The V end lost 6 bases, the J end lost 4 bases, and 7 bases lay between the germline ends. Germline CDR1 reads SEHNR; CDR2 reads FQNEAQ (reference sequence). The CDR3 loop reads CASSSINQPQHF. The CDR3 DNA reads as TGTGCCAGCAGTTCTATAAATCAGCCCCAGCATTTT.